The rows below give T cell receptor beta chains drawn from one sample of a study of lymphopenia after photon versus proton radiotherapy. Repertoires were generated with immunoSEQ multiplex PCR, while TCRdb's copy carries only in-frame clones and drops some. The sample shows under 25,000 clones, about 85% of them seen only once. This specimen consisted of peripheral blood, obtained from a patient treated with photon-based radiotherapy. The receptors were gathered from a man aged 60 to 69 with pancreatic cancer. The CDR3 runs from the conserved cysteine through the conserved F or W. D genes are given only for firm matches. Rows give clone size only sometimes, using once, few, many, or a class for an expanded clone.

D: TRBD2
V: TRBV7-2
length: 16
J: TRBJ2-3
size: NA
DNA: TGTGCCAGCAGCTTTCTGAGCGGGGGGCACGCAGATACGCAGTATTTT
CDR3: CASSFLSGGHADTQYF

D: TRBD2
V: TRBV6-5
length: 14
J: TRBJ2-1
size: NA
DNA: TGTGCCAGCCGAGGGACTAGCGGAGACAATGAGCAGTTCTTC
CDR3: CASRGTSGDNEQFF

D: NA
V: TRBV6-5
length: 16
J: TRBJ2-3
size: NA
DNA: TGTGCCAGCAGTTACTCTAGGGGAATGGGGGGAGATACGCAGTATTTT
CDR3: CASSYSRGMGGDTQYF

D: TRBD1
V: TRBV29-1
length: 14
J: TRBJ1-5
size: NA
DNA: TGCAGCGTTACAGACAGGGCAGGCAATCAGCCCCAGCATTTT
CDR3: CSVTDRAGNQPQHF

D: NA
V: TRBV25-1
length: 13
J: TRBJ2-3
size: NA
DNA: TGTGCCAGCAGTCAGGGGGGGGCGGATACGCAGTATTTT
CDR3: CASSQGGADTQYF

D: TRBD1
V: TRBV7-8
length: 14
J: TRBJ1-6
size: NA
DNA: TGTGCCAGCAGCTTGAGACCCGACAGGGATCACCTCCACTTT
CDR3: CASSLRPDRDHLHF

D: TRBD2
V: TRBV5-4
length: 16
J: TRBJ2-2
size: NA
DNA: TGTGCCAGCAGCTCAACGGGGGGGCCGAACACCGGGGAGCTGTTTTTT
CDR3: CASSSTGGPNTGELFF

D: NA
V: TRBV19
length: 13
J: TRBJ2-7
size: once
DNA: TGTGCCAGTAGTGGCCCAATCACCTACGAGCAGTACTTC
CDR3: CASSGPITYEQYF

D: TRBD1
V: TRBV7-9
length: 12
J: TRBJ1-1
size: few
DNA: TGTGCCAGCAGCATATTGACAGGGATGGCTTTCTTT
CDR3: CASSILTGMAFF

D: NA
V: TRBV5-1
length: 15
J: TRBJ2-5
size: NA
DNA: TGCGCCAGCAGCTTGGCCACGGGGAAGGGCGAGACCCAGTACTTC
CDR3: CASSLATGKGETQYF

D: TRBD1
V: TRBV7-8
length: 15
J: TRBJ1-2
size: NA
DNA: TGTGCCAGCAGCTTAAATGGCAGGGGGCAAGGTGGCTACACCTTC
CDR3: CASSLNGRGQGGYTF

D: TRBD2
V: TRBV5-4
length: 17
J: TRBJ2-7
size: NA
DNA: TGTGCCAGCAGCCCCCGGGGAGGGTTGCGGGGTTCCTACGAGCAGTACTTC
CDR3: CASSPRGGLRGSYEQYF

D: NA
V: TRBV29-1
length: 12
J: TRBJ2-7
size: few
DNA: TGCAGCTCGGGACGCCCCTCCTACGAGCAGTACTTC
CDR3: CSSGRPSYEQYF

D: NA
V: TRBV4-1
length: 15
J: TRBJ2-5
size: NA
DNA: TGCGCCAGCAGCCAACCGGGACACACACAAGAGACCCAGTACTTC
CDR3: CASSQPGHTQETQYF

D: NA
V: TRBV5-1
length: 14
J: TRBJ1-1
size: NA
DNA: TGCGCCAGCAGCTTAGGGGATATGAACACTGAAGCTTTCTTT
CDR3: CASSLGDMNTEAFF

D: TRBD1
V: TRBV7-9
length: 14
J: TRBJ1-2
size: NA
DNA: TGTGCCAGTGATGGGACAGGTAGAAACTATGGCTACACCTTC
CDR3: CASDGTGRNYGYTF

D: NA
V: TRBV6-5
length: 13
J: TRBJ2-5
size: once
DNA: TGTGCCAGCAGGAGAACAGGGAGAGAGACCCAGTACTTC
CDR3: CASRRTGRETQYF

D: NA
V: TRBV27
length: 15
J: TRBJ1-5
size: NA
DNA: TGTGCCAGCAGTTACACAGTTTATAGCAATCAGCCCCAGCATTTT
CDR3: CASSYTVYSNQPQHF

D: TRBD1
V: TRBV19
length: 14
J: TRBJ2-3
size: once
DNA: TGTGCCAGTAGTGTTGGACAGGGAACAGATACGCAGTATTTT
CDR3: CASSVGQGTDTQYF

D: NA
V: TRBV19
length: 15
J: TRBJ1-3
size: NA
DNA: TGTGCCAGTAGGACCCTTGGGAGCTCTGGAAACACCATATATTTT
CDR3: CASRTLGSSGNTIYF

D: NA
V: TRBV6-5
length: 13
J: TRBJ1-5
size: NA
DNA: TGTGCCGGCAGTTACTCGATGGGTCAGCCCCAGCATTTT
CDR3: CAGSYSMGQPQHF

D: TRBD1
V: TRBV5-1
length: 17
J: TRBJ1-6
size: NA
DNA: TGCGCCAGCCGCCAGGGACAGGGGCTTACGGGGAATTCACCCCTCCACTTT
CDR3: CASRQGQGLTGNSPLHF

D: TRBD1
V: TRBV4-1
length: 18
J: TRBJ1-2
size: NA
DNA: TGCGCCAGCAGCCCACTCCCGGGACAGGGGGACGTTTACTATGGCTACACCTTC
CDR3: CASSPLPGQGDVYYGYTF

D: NA
V: TRBV7-9
length: 16
J: TRBJ1-6
size: NA
DNA: TGTGCCAGCAGCTTGGGGCAGGGATTTTATAATTCACCCCTCCACTTT
CDR3: CASSLGQGFYNSPLHF

D: NA
V: TRBV9
length: 15
J: TRBJ2-7
size: NA
DNA: TGTGCCAGCAGCGTAGCTCGGCACCCCGGCTACGAGCAGTACTTC
CDR3: CASSVARHPGYEQYF

D: NA
V: TRBV5-6
length: 13
J: TRBJ1-4
size: NA
DNA: TGTGCCAGCAGCTCGGACCTTAATGAAAAACTGTTTTTT
CDR3: CASSSDLNEKLFF

D: NA
V: TRBV4-3
length: 16
J: TRBJ1-1
size: once
DNA: TGCGCCAGCAGCCAAGAGGCTGAGGGGAGGGACACTGAAGCTTTCTTT
CDR3: CASSQEAEGRDTEAFF

D: NA
V: TRBV27
length: 15
J: TRBJ2-7
size: once
DNA: TGTGCCAGCAGCCTAGACGGGGGCAGGAGCTACGAGCAGTACTTC
CDR3: CASSLDGGRSYEQYF

D: NA
V: TRBV4-1
length: 14
J: TRBJ2-7
size: NA
DNA: TGCGCCAGCAGCCAAATACAACGCTCCTACGAGCAGTACTTC
CDR3: CASSQIQRSYEQYF

D: TRBD1
V: TRBV18
length: 18
J: TRBJ1-4
size: NA
DNA: TGTGCCAGCTCACTAAGACAGGGGGCATTTGCAACTAATGAAAAACTGTTTTTT
CDR3: CASSLRQGAFATNEKLFF

D: NA
V: TRBV6-1
length: 14
J: TRBJ2-7
size: NA
DNA: TGTGCCAGCAGTGACGAGGGACCATCCTACGAGCAGTACTTC
CDR3: CASSDEGPSYEQYF

D: NA
V: TRBV18
length: 12
J: TRBJ2-7
size: NA
DNA: TGTGCCAGCTCATTATACTCCTACGAGCAGTACTTC
CDR3: CASSLYSYEQYF

D: TRBD1
V: TRBV18
length: 17
J: TRBJ2-7
size: once
DNA: TGTGCCAGCTCACCATCAAGTTGGGACAGGGTCCCCTACGAGCAGTACTTC
CDR3: CASSPSSWDRVPYEQYF

D: NA
V: TRBV5-5
length: 15
J: TRBJ1-4
size: few
DNA: TGTGCCAGCAGCTTGTGGGGAGCAACTAATGAAAAACTGTTTTTT
CDR3: CASSLWGATNEKLFF

D: NA
V: TRBV19
length: 16
J: TRBJ1-2
size: NA
DNA: TGTGCCAGTAGTGGCCGCACGCCAACCCTCCTCTATGGCTACACCTTC
CDR3: CASSGRTPTLLYGYTF

D: TRBD1
V: TRBV6-1
length: 13
J: TRBJ2-1
size: NA
DNA: TGTGCCAGCAGGAACAGGGGAGAAAATGAGCAGTTCTTC
CDR3: CASRNRGENEQFF

D: NA
V: TRBV4-3
length: 17
J: TRBJ2-5
size: NA
DNA: TGCGCCAGCAGCCCAGACGCTAGCGCGACCTCCATGGTGACCCAGTACTTC
CDR3: CASSPDASATSMVTQYF

D: TRBD1
V: TRBV6-5
length: 14
J: TRBJ2-7
size: NA
DNA: TGTGCCAGCGCCCGGGACAGGACCTTATACGAGCAGTACTTC
CDR3: CASARDRTLYEQYF

D: NA
V: TRBV6-6
length: 12
J: TRBJ1-1
size: NA
DNA: TGTGCCACAAGCAAACCGAACACTGAAGCTTTCTTT
CDR3: CATSKPNTEAFF

D: NA
V: TRBV11-1
length: 12
J: TRBJ2-5
size: once
DNA: TGTGCCAGCAGCCCCTGGGGAGAGACCCAGTACTTC
CDR3: CASSPWGETQYF

D: NA
V: TRBV7-6
length: 15
J: TRBJ2-3
size: few
DNA: TGTGCCAGCAGCCCGGACTATCTCCTCACAGATACGCAGTATTTT
CDR3: CASSPDYLLTDTQYF

D: TRBD1
V: TRBV27
length: 15
J: TRBJ2-2
size: NA
DNA: TGTGCCAGCAGTTTCCGGGACAGGGGGCGAGGGGAGCTGTTTTTT
CDR3: CASSFRDRGRGELFF

D: TRBD2
V: TRBV7-2
length: 14
J: TRBJ2-1
size: NA
DNA: TGTGCCAGCAGCTTCCAGCGGGGGCCCAATGAGCAGTTCTTC
CDR3: CASSFQRGPNEQFF

D: TRBD1
V: TRBV27
length: 15
J: TRBJ1-2
size: NA
DNA: TGTGCCAGCAGCGTACGGACAGGAGCCAACTATGGCTACACCTTC
CDR3: CASSVRTGANYGYTF

D: NA
V: TRBV15
length: 15
J: TRBJ2-3
size: NA
DNA: TGTGCCACCAGCAACCGGGGGAGAGGGGCAGATACGCAGTATTTT
CDR3: CATSNRGRGADTQYF

D: NA
V: TRBV6-5
length: 15
J: TRBJ1-1
size: NA
DNA: TGTGCCAGCAGTTACTTACAGGGATCGAACACTGAAGCTTTCTTT
CDR3: CASSYLQGSNTEAFF

D: NA
V: TRBV7-2
length: 12
J: TRBJ2-5
size: NA
DNA: TGTGCCAGCAGCTTGGTGCGGGAGACCCAGTACTTC
CDR3: CASSLVRETQYF

D: TRBD2
V: TRBV5-1
length: 16
J: TRBJ2-5
size: NA
DNA: TGCGCCAGCAGCTTGGGGACTAGCGGGGGCCTTGGGACCCAGTACTTC
CDR3: CASSLGTSGGLGTQYF